This entry lists 22 T cell receptor beta chains sequenced from one sample in a study of T-cell memory formation after mild COVID-19. TCRdb used MiXCR to reprocess the 5' RACE reads, holding one entry per CDR3 protein. This sample has 300,000 to 400,000 distinct CDR3 sequences, with roughly 13% found just once. Sequencing was performed on PBMCs or a T cell subset sorted from them (not recorded which). Source of these receptors: a man younger than 35 who had mild COVID-19 (a few samples of this study predate the infection). Cell type and time point are not known.

This clonotype was detected only a few times. The chain couples TRBV4-1 to TRBJ1-6; TRBD1 matches 9 bases. In germline, CDR1 is MGHRA, CDR2 YSYEKL. J gave up 4 bases and V 1 base, and 11 bases lay outside the gene matches. The CDR3 totals 19 residues. CDR3 nucleotide sequence: TGCGCCAGCAGCCAAGGGGGATGGACAGGGGAGAGATATAATTCACCCCTCCACTTT. The encoded protein is CASSQGGWTGERYNSPLHF.

The sample holds a few counts of this clonotype. The chain links TRBV6-5 to TRBJ1-6; D is ambiguous. Trimming cost V 0 bases and J 9 bases, with 12 bases left between them. This CDR3 region has 15 residues. The germline gives CDR1 MNHEY, CDR2 SVGAGI. Here the CDR3 reads CASSYSRTELSPLHF. CDR3 coding DNA: TGTGCCAGCAGTTACTCGAGGACGGAGCTTTCACCCCTCCACTTT.

Only a few counts were recorded for this clonotype. The chain recombines TRBV4-1 with TRBJ2-1, with D possibly TRBD1 on 5 matching bases. The V gene's germline CDR1 is MGHRA and CDR2 YSYEKL. The CDR3 is made up of 15 amino acids. Trimming cost V 1 base and J 3 bases, with 10 bases left between them. DNA for the CDR3: TGCGCCAGCAGCCAAGCAGGGCAGGGCTACAATGAGCAGTTCTTC. Translation gives CASSQAGQGYNEQFF.

The chain joins TRBV19 to TRBJ2-3, with 8 bases fitting TRBD2. V was pared by 5 bases and J by 5 bases, with 6 bases of the junction left unmatched. The CDR3 is made up of 14 amino acids. Germline V lookup: CDR1 LNHDA, CDR2 SQIVND (reference sequence). The CDR3 bases are TGTGCCAGTAGTCGGGGGGGCCGGATAGATACGCAGTATTTT. Residues: CASSRGGRIDTQYF.

This chain joins TRBV7-2 and TRBJ2-7, with 7 positions matching TRBD2. The CDR3 extends over 15 amino acids. V was pared by 5 bases and J by 1 base, with 8 bases of the junction left unmatched. Germline CDR1 is SGHTA and CDR2 is FQGNSA. This CDR3 reads CASSLVSGASYEQYV. CDR3 bases: TGTGCCAGCAGCCTCGTGAGCGGGGCGTCCTACGAGCAGTACGTC.

This chain uses TRBV6-6 with TRBJ1-4; D gene uncertain. V lost 6 bases to trimming and J lost 6 bases, with 11 bases between them. The CDR3 runs 13 residues. The V gene's germline CDR1 is MNHNY and CDR2 SVGAGI (reference sequence). CDR3 DNA: TGTGCCAGCAGAAATACAGAGGATGAAAAACTGTTTTTT. This codes for CASRNTEDEKLFF.

This clonotype was observed at least ten times. The genes are TRBV5-1 and TRBJ2-5; D is undetermined. Trimming took 0 bases from V and 5 from J, leaving 11 bases between them. Germline V gene lookup returns CDR1 SGHRS and CDR2 YFSETQ. The CDR3 is made up of 14 amino acids. This CDR3 reads CASSLGGARETQYF. CDR3 coding DNA: TGCGCCAGCAGCTTGGGTGGCGCGAGGGAGACCCAGTACTTC.

This chain uses TRBV19 with TRBJ2-5; no clear D gene. V was pared by 1 base and J by 5 bases, with 14 bases between. The germline gives CDR1 LNHDA, CDR2 SQIVND (reference sequence). The CDR3 sequence is 15 residues long. The CDR3 nucleotides read TGTGCCAGTAGTATAGCAACAGTACGAGCGGAGACCCAGTACTTC. Translation: CASSIATVRAETQYF.

The V and J genes are TRBV10-1 and TRBJ2-7; 7 bases match TRBD1. The J segment lost 5 bases and the V segment lost 5 bases, leaving 6 bases of the junction unmatched. This CDR3 has 13 residues. The germline CDR1 and CDR2 sequences are WNHNN and SYGVQD (reference sequence). The CDR3 coding sequence is TGCGCCAGCAGTTTAGACAGGGCCCACGAGCAGTACGTC. Translated: CASSLDRAHEQYV.

There are a few counts of this clonotype. The DNA of the CDR3 is TGTGCCAGCAGTTCGAGGGGGGCCCAGTACTTC. Translating gives CASSSRGAQYF. The genes are TRBV12-3 or TRBV12-4 and TRBJ2-5; TRBD1 or TRBD2 may be the D gene (6 bases each). The CDR3 is 11 amino acids. The V gene lost 4 bases and the J gene lost 9 bases, with 9 bases spanning the gap.

In its sample, this clonotype was seen a few times. The chain carries TRBV2 and TRBJ2-5, with 11 bases identical to TRBD2. The germline gives CDR1 SNHLY, CDR2 FYNNEI. The CDR3 consists of 17 residues. The junction had 10 bases not matched to a gene; V was cut back by 5 bases and J by 2 bases. CDR3 coding DNA: TGTGCCAGCAGTCAACTAATAGCGGGGGGGGAGCAAGAGACCCAGTACTTC. It codes for CASSQLIAGGEQETQYF.

The V gene is TRBV6-5, the J gene TRBJ2-2, with D maybe TRBD1 (5 bases). CDR3 length: 15 residues. Per the germline V gene, CDR1 is MNHEY and CDR2 is SVGAGI. The V end lost 5 bases, the J end lost 5 bases, and 15 bases lay between the germline ends. The CDR3 sequence: CASSQKPRVTGELFF. The DNA for the CDR3 is TGTGCCAGCAGTCAGAAACCCAGGGTTACCGGGGAGCTGTTTTTT.

The genes are TRBV6-2 or TRBV6-3 and TRBJ2-2, with TRBD1 identical over 10 bases. The CDR3 covers 17 residues. Germline loops: CDR1 MNHEY, CDR2 SVGEGT. With 2 bases clipped from V and 6 bases from J, the junction kept 9 bases outside the gene matches. The CDR3 loop is CASSYPPGQGIAGELFF. The CDR3 DNA reads TGTGCCAGCAGTTACCCGCCGGGACAGGGGATCGCCGGGGAGCTGTTTTTT.

This clonotype was seen at least ten times. The chain combines TRBV9 with TRBJ1-2; no reliable D call. CDR1 is SGDLS, CDR2 YYNGEE, per germline. The CDR3 loop spans 12 amino acids. V was cut by 3 bases and J by 3 bases, with 6 bases left in between. The CDR3 loop reads CASSASHYGYTF. The CDR3 DNA is TGTGCCAGCAGCGCCTCGCACTATGGCTACACCTTC.

The chain couples TRBV19 to TRBJ1-3; maybe TRBD1 (5 bases). Looked up from germline, CDR1 is LNHDA and CDR2 is SQIVND (reference sequence). V was trimmed by 8 bases and J by 2 bases, leaving 13 bases between them. The CDR3 is 14 amino acids. The CDR3 DNA is TGTGCCAGTCCTCGGGGCGTTCCTGGAAACACCATATATTTT. Residues: CASPRGVPGNTIYF.

The chain employs TRBV9 and TRBJ2-2; 9 bases agree with TRBD2. The germline V gene encodes CDR1 SGDLS and CDR2 YYNGEE. After removal of 3 bases from V and 4 bases from J, the junction contained 7 bases not matched to a gene. CDR3 length equals 16 residues. The CDR3 region is CASSGPSGVFTGELFF. The CDR3 coding sequence is TGTGCCAGCAGCGGCCCTAGCGGGGTGTTCACCGGGGAGCTGTTTTTT.

In its sample, this clonotype was seen a few times. The rearrangement joins TRBV5-1 to TRBJ2-7; 9 bases are shared with TRBD1. Trimming at V came to 3 bases and at J to 2 bases, leaving 6 bases not matched to a gene. CDR3 size: 15 residues. Germline V gives CDR1 SGHRS, CDR2 YFSETQ. CDR3 protein: CASSWGQGPTYEQYF. Written as DNA, the CDR3 is TGCGCCAGCAGCTGGGGACAGGGACCTACCTACGAGCAGTACTTC.

This clonotype was recorded a few times. J is TRBJ1-5 and V is TRBV6-6, with TRBD1 as a possible D gene (5 bases). There are 12 residues in the CDR3. Germline CDR1 reads MNHNY; CDR2 reads SVGAGI (reference sequence). The germline V and J ends were trimmed by 5 bases and 8 bases, with 10 bases remaining between them. Written as DNA, the CDR3 is TGTGCCAGCAGTCGGGACGCCGAGCCCCAGCATTTT. Protein product: CASSRDAEPQHF.

This clonotype was recorded a few times. The chain has TRBV24-1 and TRBJ1-2, with a weak D call TRBD1 (5 bases). Germline V lookup: CDR1 KGHDR, CDR2 SFDVKD. V lost 0 bases, J lost 6 bases, and 7 bases lay in between. This CDR3 spans 13 amino acids. The CDR3 DNA reads as TGTGCCACCAGTGATTTGCAAGGGGATGGCTACACCTTC. This encodes CATSDLQGDGYTF.

This chain uses TRBV4-2 with TRBJ1-4; unclear D gene. The CDR3 covers 17 residues. In germline, CDR1 is LGHNA, CDR2 YNFKEQ. Deletions cut 0 bases from V and 4 bases from J, with 15 bases between. The CDR3 region has the DNA TGTGCCAGCAGCCAAGACCCCTCGGGGTGGGATAATGAAAAACTGTTTTTT. Its protein is CASSQDPSGWDNEKLFF.

This clonotype was observed many times. V and J are TRBV6-5 and TRBJ1-6; D may be TRBD1 (5 bases). The CDR3 contains 14 residues. Germline assignment: CDR1 MNHEY and CDR2 SVGAGI. V was trimmed by 7 bases and J by 8 bases, leaving 15 bases between them. CDR3 region: CASMQGGLDSPLHF. CDR3 coding DNA: TGTGCCAGCATGCAGGGAGGGCTTGATTCACCCCTCCACTTT.

This clonotype was observed a few times. The chain couples TRBV2 to TRBJ2-7; D is unclear. Per the germline V gene, CDR1 is SNHLY and CDR2 is FYNNEI. V lost 7 bases, J lost 6 bases, and 16 bases lay in between. There are 13 residues in the CDR3. The CDR3 spells CASNSPPVTEQYF. The CDR3 DNA reads as TGTGCCAGCAACTCCCCTCCGGTAACCGAGCAGTACTTC. The entire variable domain, with the rest obtained from reference TRBV2 and TRBJ2-7, is as follows: EPEVTQTPSHQVTQMGQEVILRCVPISNHLYFYWYRQILGQKVEFLVSFYNNEISEKSEIFDDQFSVERPDGSNFTLKIRSTKLEDSAMYFCASNSPPVTEQYFGPGTRLTVT.